A single sample is the source of the 6 T cell receptor beta chains below, sequenced in a study of CD8 T cells in Susac syndrome. Random-hexamer reverse transcription was applied to 0.5 to 1 ug RNA. TCRdb passed the immunoSEQ multiplex PCR reads through MiXCR, listing each CDR3 protein once. The sample shows some 300,000 distinct CDR3 sequences, roughly 85% of them seen only once. The sequencing sample was made of CD8+ T cells from PBMCs. These receptors all come from a human donor with multiple sclerosis.

This clonotype was counted once. The V gene is TRBV20-1, the J gene TRBJ2-2, with a tentative D call TRBD2 (6 bases). The germline V gene has CDR1 DFQATT and CDR2 SNEGSKA (reference sequence). The CDR3 extends over 14 amino acids. Trimming pared 6 bases from V and 1 base from J, leaving 12 bases between. In DNA form, the CDR3 reads TGCAGTGCCAAGGGGACTGGGAACACCGGGGAGCTGTTTTTT. Encoded protein: CSAKGTGNTGELFF.

The chain is built from TRBV7-9 and TRBJ1-5; D is unclear. Per germline, CDR1 SEHNR and CDR2 FQNEAQ (reference sequence). The CDR3 contains 12 residues. V was shortened by 1 base and J by 8 bases, with 6 bases between the two germline ends. The DNA for the CDR3 is TGTGCCAGCAGCTTAGGGTTCAAGCCCCAGCATTTT. This sequence encodes CASSLGFKPQHF.

The V and J genes are TRBV6-2 or TRBV6-3 and TRBJ1-1; the D is unclear. Germline V lookup: CDR1 MNHEY, CDR2 SVGEGT. V was clipped by 2 bases and J by 1 base, with 8 bases between them. The CDR3 has 14 residues. The CDR3 DNA reads as TGTGCCAGCAGTTACATTCGGCAGAACACTGAAGCTTTCTTT. Translation: CASSYIRQNTEAFF.

This clonotype was recorded once. The chain links TRBV28 to TRBJ2-7, with D possibly TRBD2 on 6 matching bases. The CDR3 consists of 15 residues. Germline lookup yields CDR1 MDHEN and CDR2 SYDVKM. V was trimmed by 3 bases and J by 0 bases, leaving 12 bases between them. CDR3 in amino acids: CASSFLAGRSYEQYF. For the CDR3, the DNA is TGTGCCAGCAGTTTTTTGGCGGGACGCTCCTACGAGCAGTACTTC.

This clonotype was counted a single time. The rearrangement joins TRBV3-1 to TRBJ1-5; D remains unclear. CDR3 size: 14 residues. The V gene's germline CDR1 is LGHDT and CDR2 YNNKEL (reference sequence). V was pared by 0 bases and J by 5 bases, with 8 bases between. CDR3 sequence (DNA): TGTGCCAGCAGCCAAGACCCGGGGTATCAGCCCCAGCATTTT. As protein: CASSQDPGYQPQHF. The full variable domain, completed using reference TRBV3-1 and TRBJ1-5, is DTAVSQTPKYLVTQMGNDKSIKCEQNLGHDTMYWYKQDSKKFLKIMFSYNNKELIINETVPNRFSPKSPDKAHLNLHINSLELGDSAVYFCASSQDPGYQPQHFGDGTRLSIL.

This chain connects TRBV19 to TRBJ2-1; TRBD2 matches at 7 bases. CDR1 is LNHDA, CDR2 SQIVND, per germline (reference sequence). This CDR3 is 13 amino acids long. V gave up 3 bases and J gave up 8 bases; unmatched junction bases: 4. This CDR3 is CASSIREVDEQFF. DNA for the CDR3: TGTGCCAGTAGTATTCGGGAGGTTGATGAGCAGTTCTTC.